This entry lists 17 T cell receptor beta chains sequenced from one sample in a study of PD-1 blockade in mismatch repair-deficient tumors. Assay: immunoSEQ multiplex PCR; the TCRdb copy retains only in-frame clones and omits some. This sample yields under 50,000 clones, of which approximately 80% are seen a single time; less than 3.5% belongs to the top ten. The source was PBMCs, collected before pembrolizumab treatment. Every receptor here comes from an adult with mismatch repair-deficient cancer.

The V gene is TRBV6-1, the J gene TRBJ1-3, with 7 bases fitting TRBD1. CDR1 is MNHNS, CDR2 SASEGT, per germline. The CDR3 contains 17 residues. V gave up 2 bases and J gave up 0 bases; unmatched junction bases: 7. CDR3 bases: TGTGCCAGCAGTGAATACAGTGGGACAGACTCTGGAAACACCATATATTTT. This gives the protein CASSEYSGTDSGNTIYF.

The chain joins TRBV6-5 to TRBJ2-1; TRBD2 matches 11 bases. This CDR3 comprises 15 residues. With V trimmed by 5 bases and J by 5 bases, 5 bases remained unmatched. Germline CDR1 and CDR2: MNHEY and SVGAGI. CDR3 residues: CASSLGLAGNNEQFF. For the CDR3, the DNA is TGTGCCAGCAGTCTCGGACTAGCGGGTAACAATGAGCAGTTCTTC.

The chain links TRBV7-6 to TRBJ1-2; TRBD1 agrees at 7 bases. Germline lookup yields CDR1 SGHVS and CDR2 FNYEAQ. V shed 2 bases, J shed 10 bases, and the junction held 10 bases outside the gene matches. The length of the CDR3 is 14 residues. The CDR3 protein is CASSLIAGGRDYTF. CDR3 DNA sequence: TGTGCCAGCAGCTTAATTGCAGGGGGTAGAGACTACACCTTC. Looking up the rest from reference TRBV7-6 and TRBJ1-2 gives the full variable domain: GAGVSQSPRYKVTKRGQDVALRCDPISGHVSLYWYRQALGQGPEFLTYFNYEAQQDKSGLPNDRFSAERPEGSISTLTIQRTEQRDSAMYRCASSLIAGGRDYTFGSGTRLTVV.

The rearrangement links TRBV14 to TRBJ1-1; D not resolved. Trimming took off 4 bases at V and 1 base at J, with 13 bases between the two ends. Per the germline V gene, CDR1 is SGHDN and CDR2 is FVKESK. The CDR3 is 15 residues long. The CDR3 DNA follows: TGTGCCAGCAGCCGTGTCGTGGATGGGAACACTGAAGCTTTCTTT. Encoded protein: CASSRVVDGNTEAFF. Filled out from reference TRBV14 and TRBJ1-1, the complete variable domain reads EAGVTQFPSHSVIEKGQTVTLRCDPISGHDNLYWYRRVMGKEIKFLLHFVKESKQDESGMPNNRFLAERTGGTYSTLKVQPAELEDSGVYFCASSRVVDGNTEAFFGQGTRLTVV.

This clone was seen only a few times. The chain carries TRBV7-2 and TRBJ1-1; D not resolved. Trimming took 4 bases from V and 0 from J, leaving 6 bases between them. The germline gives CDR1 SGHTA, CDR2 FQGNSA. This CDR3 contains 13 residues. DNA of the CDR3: TGTGCCAGCAGCTGGTCCCTGAACACTGAAGCTTTCTTT. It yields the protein CASSWSLNTEAFF.

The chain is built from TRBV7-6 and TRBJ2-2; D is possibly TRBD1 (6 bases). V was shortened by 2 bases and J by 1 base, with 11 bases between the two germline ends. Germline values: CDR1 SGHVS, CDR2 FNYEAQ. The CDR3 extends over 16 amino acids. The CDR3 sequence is CASSLFSRGNTGELFF. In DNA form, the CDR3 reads TGTGCCAGCAGCTTATTTTCCAGGGGGAACACCGGGGAGCTGTTTTTT. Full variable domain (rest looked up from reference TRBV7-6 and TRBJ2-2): GAGVSQSPRYKVTKRGQDVALRCDPISGHVSLYWYRQALGQGPEFLTYFNYEAQQDKSGLPNDRFSAERPEGSISTLTIQRTEQRDSAMYRCASSLFSRGNTGELFFGEGSRLTVL.

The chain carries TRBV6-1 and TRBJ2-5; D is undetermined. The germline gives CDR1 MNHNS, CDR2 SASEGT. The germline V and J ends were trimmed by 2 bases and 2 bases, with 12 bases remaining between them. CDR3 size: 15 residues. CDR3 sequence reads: CASSESAGRQETQYF. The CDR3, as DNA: TGTGCCAGCAGTGAATCGGCAGGAAGACAAGAGACCCAGTACTTC.

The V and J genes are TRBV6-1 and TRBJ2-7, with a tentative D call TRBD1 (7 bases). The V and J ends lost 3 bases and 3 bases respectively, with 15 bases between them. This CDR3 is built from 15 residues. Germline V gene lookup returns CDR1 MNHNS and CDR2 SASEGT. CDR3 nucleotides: TGTGCCAGCAGTGAGGAGGGGGCGAGACTCTACGAGCAGTACTTC. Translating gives CASSEEGARLYEQYF.

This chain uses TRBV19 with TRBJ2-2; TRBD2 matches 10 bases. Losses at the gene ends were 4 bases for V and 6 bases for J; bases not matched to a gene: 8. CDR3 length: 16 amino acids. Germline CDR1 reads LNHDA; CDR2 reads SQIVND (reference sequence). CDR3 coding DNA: TGTGCCAGTAGTACATTCATAGCGGGAGGCTCCGGGGAGCTGTTTTTT. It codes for CASSTFIAGGSGELFF.

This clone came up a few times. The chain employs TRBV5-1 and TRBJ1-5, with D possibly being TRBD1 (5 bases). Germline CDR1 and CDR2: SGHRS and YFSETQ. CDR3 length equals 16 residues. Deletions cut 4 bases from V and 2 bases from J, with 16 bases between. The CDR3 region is CASSQTGGLGNQPQHF. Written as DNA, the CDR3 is TGCGCCAGCAGCCAAACTGGGGGACTAGGCAATCAGCCCCAGCATTTT. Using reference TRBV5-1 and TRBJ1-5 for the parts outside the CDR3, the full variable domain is KAGVTQTPRYLIKTRGQQVTLSCSPISGHRSVSWYQQTPGQGLQFLFEYFSETQRNKGNFPGRFSGRQFSNSRSEMNVSTLELGDSALYLCASSQTGGLGNQPQHFGDGTRLSIL.

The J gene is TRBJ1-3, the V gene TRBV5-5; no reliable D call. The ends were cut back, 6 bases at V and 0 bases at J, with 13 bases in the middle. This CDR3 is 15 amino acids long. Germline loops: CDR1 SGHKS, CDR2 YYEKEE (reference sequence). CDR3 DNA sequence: TGTGCCAGCACTTTACGGGTTAGCTCTGGAAACACCATATATTTT. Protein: CASTLRVSSGNTIYF.

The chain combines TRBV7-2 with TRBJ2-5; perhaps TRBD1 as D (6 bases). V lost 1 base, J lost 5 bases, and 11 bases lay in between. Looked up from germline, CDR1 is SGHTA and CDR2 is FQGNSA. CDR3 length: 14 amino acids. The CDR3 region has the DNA TGTGCCAGCAGCTTAGATTGGGGGCAGGAGACCCAGTACTTC. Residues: CASSLDWGQETQYF. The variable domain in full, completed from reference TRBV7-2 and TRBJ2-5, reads GAGVSQSPSNKVTEKGKDVELRCDPISGHTALYWYRQSLGQGLEFLIYFQGNSAPDKSGLPSDRFSAERTGGSVSTLTIQRTQQEDSAVYLCASSLDWGQETQYFGPGTRLLVL.

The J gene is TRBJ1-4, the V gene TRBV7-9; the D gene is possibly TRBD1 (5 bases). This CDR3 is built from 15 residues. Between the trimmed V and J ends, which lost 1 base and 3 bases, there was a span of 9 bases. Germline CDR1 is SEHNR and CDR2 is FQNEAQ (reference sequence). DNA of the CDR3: TGTGCCAGCAGCTTAGGGCAGGGACCTAATGAAAAACTGTTTTTT. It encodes CASSLGQGPNEKLFF.

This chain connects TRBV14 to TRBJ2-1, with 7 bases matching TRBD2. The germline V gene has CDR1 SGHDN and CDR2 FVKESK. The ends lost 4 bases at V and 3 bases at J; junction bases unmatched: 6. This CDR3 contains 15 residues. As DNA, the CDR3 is TGTGCCAGCAGCCTCCGCGGGAGTGTCTACAATGAGCAGTTCTTC. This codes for CASSLRGSVYNEQFF. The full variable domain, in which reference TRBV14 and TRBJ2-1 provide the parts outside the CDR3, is EAGVTQFPSHSVIEKGQTVTLRCDPISGHDNLYWYRRVMGKEIKFLLHFVKESKQDESGMPNNRFLAERTGGTYSTLKVQPAELEDSGVYFCASSLRGSVYNEQFFGPGTRLTVL.

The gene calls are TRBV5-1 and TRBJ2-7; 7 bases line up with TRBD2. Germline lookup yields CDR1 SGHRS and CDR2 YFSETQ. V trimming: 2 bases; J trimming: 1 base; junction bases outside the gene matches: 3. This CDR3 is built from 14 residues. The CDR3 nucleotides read TGCGCCAGCAGCTTAACTAGCGATTCCTACGAGCAGTACTTC. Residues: CASSLTSDSYEQYF.

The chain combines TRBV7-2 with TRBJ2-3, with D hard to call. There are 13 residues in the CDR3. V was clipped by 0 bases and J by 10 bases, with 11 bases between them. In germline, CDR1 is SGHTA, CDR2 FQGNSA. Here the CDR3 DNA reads TGTGCCAGCAGCTTAGCGTCGGGTAGACCGCAGTATTTT. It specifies CASSLASGRPQYF. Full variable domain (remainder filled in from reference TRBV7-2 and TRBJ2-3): GAGVSQSPSNKVTEKGKDVELRCDPISGHTALYWYRQSLGQGLEFLIYFQGNSAPDKSGLPSDRFSAERTGGSVSTLTIQRTQQEDSAVYLCASSLASGRPQYFGPGTRLTVL.

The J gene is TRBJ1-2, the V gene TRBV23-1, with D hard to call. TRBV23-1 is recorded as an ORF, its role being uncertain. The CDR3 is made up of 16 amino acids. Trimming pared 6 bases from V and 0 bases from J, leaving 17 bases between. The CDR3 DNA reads TGCGCCAGCAGCCAAGATGAAGAATCTCCTAACTATGGCTACACCTTC. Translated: CASSQDEESPNYGYTF.